The entry below gives a single T cell receptor (beta chain) sequence along with its context. Germline V gives CDR1 SGHTA, CDR2 FQGTGA. Trimming left V 0 bases short and J 0 bases short, with 13 bases between. The CDR3 has 17 residues. These data belong to a study of T-cell memory formation after mild COVID-19. TCRdb redid the calling of the 5' RACE reads with MiXCR, one entry per CDR3 protein. The data show about 190,000 distinct CDR3 sequences, with 27% seen just once and 11% held by the top ten. The TCR originated in an adult woman who had mild COVID-19 (a few samples of this study predate the infection). Cell type and time point are not known. Sample: PBMCs or a T cell subset sorted from them (not recorded which). V gene TRBV7-3 combines with J gene TRBJ2-3; no firm D call. The CDR3 coding sequence is TGTGCCAGCAGCTTAACAAATCCTGCAGTCAGCACAGATACGCAGTATTTT. Protein product: CASSLTNPAVSTDTQYF. Together with reference TRBV7-3 and TRBJ2-3, the CDR3 gives the full variable domain: GAGVSQTPSNKVTEKGKYVELRCDPISGHTALYWYRQSLGQGPEFLIYFQGTGAADDSGLPNDRFFAVRPEGSVSTLKIQRTERGDSAVYLCASSLTNPAVSTDTQYFGPGTRLTVL.